This T cell receptor (beta chain) was sequenced in a study of blood T cell repertoires in COVID-19. With V trimmed by 3 bases and J by 4 bases, 5 bases remained unmatched. The CDR3 is 14 amino acids. Germline loops: CDR1 SGHNT, CDR2 YYREEE (reference sequence). Repertoires were generated with immunoSEQ multiplex PCR, while TCRdb's copy carries only in-frame clones and drops some. Counted here are more than 110,000 clones, 84% occurring once; the ten biggest clones make up approximately 3.8%. The chain couples TRBV5-4 to TRBJ2-5; 8 bases fit TRBD1. The sequenced sample consisted of peripheral blood. The origin of this receptor is a woman aged 60 to 75 with acute or convalescent COVID-19. The CDR3 coding sequence is TGTGCCAGCAGCTCGGCAGGGGGCTTAGAGACCCAGTACTTC. As protein: CASSSAGGLETQYF.